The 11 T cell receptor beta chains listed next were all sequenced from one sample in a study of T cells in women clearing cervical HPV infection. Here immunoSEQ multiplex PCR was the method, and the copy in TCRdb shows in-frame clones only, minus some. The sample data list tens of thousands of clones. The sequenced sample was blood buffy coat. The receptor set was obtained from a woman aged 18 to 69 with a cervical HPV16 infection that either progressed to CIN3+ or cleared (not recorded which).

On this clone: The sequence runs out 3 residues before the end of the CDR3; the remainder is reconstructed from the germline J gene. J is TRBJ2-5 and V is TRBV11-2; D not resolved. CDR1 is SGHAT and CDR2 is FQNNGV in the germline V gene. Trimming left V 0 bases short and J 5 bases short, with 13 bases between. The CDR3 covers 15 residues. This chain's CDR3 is CASSLEGRMWETQYF. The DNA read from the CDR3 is TGTGCCAGCAGCTTAGAAGGCAGGATGTGGGAGACC.

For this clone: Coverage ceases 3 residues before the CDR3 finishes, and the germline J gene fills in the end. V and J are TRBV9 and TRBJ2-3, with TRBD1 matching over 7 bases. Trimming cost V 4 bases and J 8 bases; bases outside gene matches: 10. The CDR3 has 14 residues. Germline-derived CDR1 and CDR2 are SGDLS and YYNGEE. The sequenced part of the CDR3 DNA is TGTGCCAGCAGCCCTCCGACAGGGTGGGGTACG. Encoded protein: CASSPPTGWGT. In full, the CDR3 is CASSPPTGWGTQYF.

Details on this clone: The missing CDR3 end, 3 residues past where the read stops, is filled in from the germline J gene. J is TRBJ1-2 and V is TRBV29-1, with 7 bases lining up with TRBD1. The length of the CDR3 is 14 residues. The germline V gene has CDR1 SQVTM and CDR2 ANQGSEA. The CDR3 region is CSEYWGTDIFDYTF. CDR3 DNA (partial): TGCAGCGAATATTGGGGGACAGATATTTTCGAC.

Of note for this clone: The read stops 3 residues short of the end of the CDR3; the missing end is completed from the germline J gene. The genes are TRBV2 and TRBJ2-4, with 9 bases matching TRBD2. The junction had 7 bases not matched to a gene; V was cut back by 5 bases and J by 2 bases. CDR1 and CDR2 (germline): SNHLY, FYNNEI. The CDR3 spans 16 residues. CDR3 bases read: TGTGCCAGCAGTCCCATCGCGGGAGGGCCCAAAAACATT. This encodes CASSPIAGGPKNI. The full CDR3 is CASSPIAGGPKNIQYF.

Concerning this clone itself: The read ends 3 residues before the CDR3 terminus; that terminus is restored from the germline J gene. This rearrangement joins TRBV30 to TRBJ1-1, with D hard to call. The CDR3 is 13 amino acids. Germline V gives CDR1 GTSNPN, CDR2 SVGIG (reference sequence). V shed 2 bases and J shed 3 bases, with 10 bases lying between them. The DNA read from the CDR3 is TGTGCCTGGAGTATCGGCGGCGACACTGAA. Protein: CAWSIGGDTE. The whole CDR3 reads CAWSIGGDTEAFF.

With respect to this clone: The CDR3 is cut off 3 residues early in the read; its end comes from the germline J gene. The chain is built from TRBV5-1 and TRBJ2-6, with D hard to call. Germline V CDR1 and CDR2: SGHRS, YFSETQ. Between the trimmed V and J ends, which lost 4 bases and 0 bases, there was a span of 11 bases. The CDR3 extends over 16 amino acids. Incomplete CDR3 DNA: TGCGCCAGCAGCCTCCCCGGTAGCTCTGGGGCCAACGTC. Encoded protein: CASSLPGSSGANV. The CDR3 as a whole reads CASSLPGSSGANVLTF.

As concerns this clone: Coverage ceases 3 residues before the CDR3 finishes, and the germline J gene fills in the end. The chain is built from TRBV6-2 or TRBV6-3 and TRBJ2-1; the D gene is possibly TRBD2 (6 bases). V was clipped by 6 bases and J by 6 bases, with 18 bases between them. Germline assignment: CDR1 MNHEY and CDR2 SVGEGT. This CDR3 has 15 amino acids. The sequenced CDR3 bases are TGTGCCAGCAGCTCCGGGACTCCCTGGGGCAATGAG. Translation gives CASSSGTPWGNE. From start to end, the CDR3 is CASSSGTPWGNEQFF.

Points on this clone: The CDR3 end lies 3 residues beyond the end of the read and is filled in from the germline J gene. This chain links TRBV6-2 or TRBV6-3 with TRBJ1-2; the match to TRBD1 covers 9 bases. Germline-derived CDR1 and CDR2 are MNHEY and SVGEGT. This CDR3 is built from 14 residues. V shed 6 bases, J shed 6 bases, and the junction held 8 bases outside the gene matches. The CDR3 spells CASRTGTGSDGYTF. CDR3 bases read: TGTGCCAGCAGAACCGGGACAGGGTCCGATGGC.

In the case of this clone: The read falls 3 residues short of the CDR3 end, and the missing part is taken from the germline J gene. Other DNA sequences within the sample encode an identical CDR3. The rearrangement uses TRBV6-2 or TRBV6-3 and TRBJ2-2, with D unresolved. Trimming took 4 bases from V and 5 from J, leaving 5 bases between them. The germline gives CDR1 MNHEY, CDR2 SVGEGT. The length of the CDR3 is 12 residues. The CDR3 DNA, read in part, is TGTGCCAGCAGTTCCCTAACCGGGGAG. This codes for CASSSLTGE. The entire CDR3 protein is CASSSLTGELFF.

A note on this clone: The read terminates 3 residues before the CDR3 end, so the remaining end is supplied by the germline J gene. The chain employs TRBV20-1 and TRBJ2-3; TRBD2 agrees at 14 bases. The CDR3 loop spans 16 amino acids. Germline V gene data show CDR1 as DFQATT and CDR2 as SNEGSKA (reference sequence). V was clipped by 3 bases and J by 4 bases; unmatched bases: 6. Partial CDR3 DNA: TGCAGTGCTAGCCTCGGGACTAGCGGGAGCTCAGATACG. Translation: CSASLGTSGSSDT. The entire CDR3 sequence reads CSASLGTSGSSDTQYF.

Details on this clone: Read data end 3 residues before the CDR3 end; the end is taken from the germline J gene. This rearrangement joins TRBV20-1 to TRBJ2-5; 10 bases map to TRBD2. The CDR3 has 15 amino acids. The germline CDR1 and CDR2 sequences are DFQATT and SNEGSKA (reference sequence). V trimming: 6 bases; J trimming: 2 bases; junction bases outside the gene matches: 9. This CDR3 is CSAPAETSGQETQYF. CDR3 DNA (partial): TGCAGTGCCCCTGCCGAGACTAGCGGGCAAGAGACC.